The subject of this entry is one T cell receptor beta chain. Antigen specificity is unknown. This entry belongs to a study of post-analysis software for immune sequencing data. Findings and limits, study-wide: Among five TRBV segments more frequent in patients than controls were TRBV5-6, TRBV5-1 and TRBV20-1. By F measure, samples from a shared preparation batch strongly co-clustered. Multiple sclerosis patients showed significantly lower normalized Chao1 diversity than controls did.

V lost 0 bases to trimming and J lost 7 bases, with 16 bases between them. This CDR3 has 15 residues. CDR1 is SGHRS and CDR2 is YFSETQ in the germline V gene. Incorporated into the TCR beta cDNA libraries were unique molecular identifiers, which served to reduce PCR and sequencing biases. It was from about 0.94 to 9.7 million T cells that some 460,000 cDNA molecules came. MiXCR was run by TCRdb on the PCR reads, yielding one entry per CDR3 protein. The sample comprises hundreds of thousands of distinct CDR3 sequences, 30% of which are singletons, and around 0.55% rests with the top ten. This TCR came from a girl between 10 and 17 years old with multiple sclerosis. Sequencing was done on a sample of blood. The chain couples TRBV5-1 to TRBJ1-1, with TRBD1 as a possible D gene (6 bases). The CDR3 region is CASSLEVAGAGEAFF. The CDR3 region has the DNA TGCGCCAGCAGCTTGGAAGTAGCAGGGGCTGGTGAAGCTTTCTTT.